One and the same sample provided the 4 T cell receptor beta chains below, sequenced in a study of cytomegalovirus exposure and HLA in healthy donors. Amplification used 60 Vbeta primers and 13 Jbeta primers. The method was immunoSEQ multiplex PCR; TCRdb's version includes in-frame clones alone and lacks a portion of them. The sample consists of 150,000 to 200,000 clones, around 68% of them appearing once. Specimen: PBMCs. The receptors here all came from a woman in her 40s in good health and CMV-seropositive.

The rearrangement links TRBV18 to TRBJ2-2; perhaps TRBD1 as D (6 bases). Germline assignment: CDR1 KGHSH and CDR2 LQKENI. Trimming shortened V by 3 bases and J by 0 bases, and 17 bases separated the two germline ends. This CDR3 has 18 amino acids. The CDR3 protein is CASSPRFRGTTNTGELFF. CDR3 bases: TGTGCCAGCTCACCTAGGTTCAGGGGAACTACGAACACCGGGGAGCTGTTTTTT.

Notes on this clone: One end of the junction is discordant with germline, which a read error may explain. The sample contains more than one DNA sequence encoding this CDR3. This sequence joins TRBV5-1 and TRBJ1-5; D unresolved. From germline, CDR1 is SGHRS and CDR2 YFSETQ. The CDR3 has 15 amino acids. The CDR3 nucleotides read TGCGCCAGCAGCTTGGAAGGCGGAAGCAATCAGCCCCAGAATTTT. It specifies CASSLEGGSNQPQNF.

The CDR3 reads CASRPSGRANTGELFF. CDR3 DNA: TGTGCCAGCAGGCCTAGCGGGAGGGCCAACACCGGGGAGCTGTTTTTT. The J gene is TRBJ2-2, the V gene TRBV7-8; 12 bases map to TRBD2. V lost 6 bases, J lost 2 bases, and 4 bases stayed unmatched. Germline loops: CDR1 SGHVS, CDR2 FQNEAQ. This CDR3 contains 16 residues.

This clone has only one observation. The chain combines TRBV6-5 with TRBJ2-1; 10 bases agree with TRBD2. V was pared by 8 bases and J by 6 bases, with 4 bases of the junction left unmatched. The CDR3 runs 13 residues. Germline CDR1 MNHEY, CDR2 SVGAGI. The CDR3 region is CASGAGGFNEQFF. The CDR3 region has the DNA TGTGCCAGCGGAGCGGGAGGGTTCAATGAGCAGTTCTTC.